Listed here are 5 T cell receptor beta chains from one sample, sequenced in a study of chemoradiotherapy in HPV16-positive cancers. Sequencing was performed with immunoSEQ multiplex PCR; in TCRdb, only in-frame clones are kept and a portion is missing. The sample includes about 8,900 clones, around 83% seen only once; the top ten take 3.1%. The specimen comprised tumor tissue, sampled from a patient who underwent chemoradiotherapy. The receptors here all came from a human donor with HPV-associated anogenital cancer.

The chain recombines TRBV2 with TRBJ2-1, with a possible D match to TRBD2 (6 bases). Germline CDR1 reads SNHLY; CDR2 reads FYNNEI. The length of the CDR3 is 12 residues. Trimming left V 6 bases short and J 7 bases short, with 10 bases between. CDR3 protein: CASRRDSNEQFF. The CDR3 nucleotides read TGTGCCAGCAGAAGGGACTCTAATGAGCAGTTCTTC.

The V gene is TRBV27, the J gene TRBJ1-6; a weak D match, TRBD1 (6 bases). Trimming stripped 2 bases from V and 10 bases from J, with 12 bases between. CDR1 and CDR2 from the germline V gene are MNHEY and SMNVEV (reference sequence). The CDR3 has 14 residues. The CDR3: CASSLGGRHSPLHF. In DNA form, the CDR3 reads TGTGCCAGCAGTTTAGGGGGGCGGCACTCACCCCTCCACTTT.

The CDR3 here is CASSTQTGNQETQYF. CDR3 sequence (DNA): TGTGCCAGCTCAACCCAGACAGGGAACCAAGAGACCCAGTACTTC. The chain combines TRBV18 with TRBJ2-5; TRBD1 aligns across 7 bases. This CDR3 is built from 15 residues. With V trimmed by 5 bases and J by 0 bases, 6 bases remained unmatched. CDR1 is KGHSH and CDR2 is LQKENI in the germline V gene.

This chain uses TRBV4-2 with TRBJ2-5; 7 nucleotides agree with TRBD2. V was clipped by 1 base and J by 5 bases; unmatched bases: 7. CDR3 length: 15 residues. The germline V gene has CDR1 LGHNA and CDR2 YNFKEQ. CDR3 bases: TGTGCCAGCAGCCAAGGGGGCCTAGCGGAGGAGACCCAGTACTTC. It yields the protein CASSQGGLAEETQYF.

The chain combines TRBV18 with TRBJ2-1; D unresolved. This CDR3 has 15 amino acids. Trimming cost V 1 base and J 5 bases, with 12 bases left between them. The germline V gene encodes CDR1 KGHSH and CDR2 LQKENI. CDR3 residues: CASSPRGTVDNEQFF. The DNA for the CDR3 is TGTGCCAGCTCACCACGAGGAACAGTGGACAATGAGCAGTTCTTC. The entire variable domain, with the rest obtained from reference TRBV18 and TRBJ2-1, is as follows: NAGVMQNPRHLVRRRGQEARLRCSPMKGHSHVYWYRQLPEEGLKFMVYLQKENIIDESGMPKERFSAEFPKEGPSILRIQQVVRGDSAAYFCASSPRGTVDNEQFFGPGTRLTVL.